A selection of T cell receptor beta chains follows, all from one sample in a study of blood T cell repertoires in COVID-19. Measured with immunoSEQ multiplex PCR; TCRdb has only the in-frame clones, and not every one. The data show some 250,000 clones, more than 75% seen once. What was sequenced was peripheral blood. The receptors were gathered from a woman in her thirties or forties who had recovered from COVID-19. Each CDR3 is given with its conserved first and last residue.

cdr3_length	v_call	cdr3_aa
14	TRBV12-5	CASGPGRDTDTQYF
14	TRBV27	CASWRQVNTGELFF
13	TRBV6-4	CASSARGNQPQHF
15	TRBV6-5	CASSPMGGVTDTQYF
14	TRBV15	CATSRDLGRYGYTF
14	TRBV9	CASSPGQGDYGYTF
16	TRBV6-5	CASSYSMAGAPYEQYF
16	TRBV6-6	CASSYFSGSYTDTQYF
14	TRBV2	CASRTDSTNQPQHF
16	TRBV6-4	CASSRTGAGYNSPLHF
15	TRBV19	CASSNVAGRGYEQYF
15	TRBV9	CASSVGQSSGNTIYF
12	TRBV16	CASSRAGSTQYF
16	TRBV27	CASSLGTSGRTETQYF